The rows below give T cell receptor beta chains drawn from one sample of a study of T cells in Graves' hyperthyroidism and ophthalmopathy. Using its own MiXCR run on the multiplex PCR reads, TCRdb lists one record per CDR3 protein. Here the sample spans some 460,000 distinct CDR3 sequences, more than 15% being singletons. Specimen: blood. The receptors were sampled from a woman aged 18-29 years with Graves' hyperthyroidism. CDR3s include the opening cysteine and the closing phenylalanine or tryptophan. The D gene is left open where the match is weak. Clone sizes are given selectively: once, few, many, or a class where the clone is expanded.

D gene	V gene	clone size	J gene	CDR3 protein	CDR3 DNA
TRBD1	TRBV12-3/TRBV12-4	few	TRBJ2-1	CASRNTGTGAYNEQFF	TGTGCCAGCAGGAATACCGGGACAGGGGCCTACAATGAGCAGTTCTTC
-	TRBV5-1	many	TRBJ1-2	CASSRDGREPNYGYTF	TGCGCCAGCAGCAGGGACGGACGGGAGCCTAACTATGGCTACACCTTC
-	TRBV20-1	-	TRBJ1-6	CSARVRVRDRNSPLHF	TGCAGTGCTAGAGTGCGAGTCAGGGACCGAAATTCACCCCTCCACTTT
-	TRBV19	-	TRBJ1-5	CASSNMGVRASQPQHF	TGTGCCAGTAGTAATATGGGGGTCAGGGCGTCTCAGCCCCAGCATTTT
-	TRBV5-1	many	TRBJ1-2	CASSYARNYGYTF	TGCGCCAGCAGCTACGCCCGGAACTATGGCTACACCTTC
TRBD2	TRBV20-1	many	TRBJ2-5	CSARILKAGISQETQYF	TGCAGTGCTAGGATTCTAAAAGCGGGGATCTCTCAAGAGACCCAGTACTTC
-	TRBV11-2	-	TRBJ1-4	CASSLVYRAVHTSNEKLFF	TGTGCCAGCAGCTTAGTTTATCGGGCGGTCCACACCTCTAATGAAAAACTGTTTTTT
-	TRBV5-5	many	TRBJ2-5	CASSRTLGLQETQYF	TGTGCCAGCAGTCGTACGTTAGGTCTCCAAGAGACCCAGTACTTC
TRBD1	TRBV9	-	TRBJ1-1	CASSVDRGQGSEAFF	TGTGCCAGCAGCGTAGATAGAGGACAGGGCAGCGAAGCTTTCTTT
-	TRBV5-1	many	TRBJ2-1	CASSSPPIGGSYNEQFF	TGCGCCAGCAGCTCTCCCCCGATCGGCGGATCCTACAATGAGCAGTTCTTC
-	TRBV7-9	-	TRBJ2-7	CASSLTAGLTYEQYF	TGTGCCAGCAGCCTTACCGCAGGGCTAACCTACGAGCAGTACTTC
TRBD2	TRBV6-1	-	TRBJ2-1	CASSETSGVPFF	TGTGCCAGCAGTGAGACTAGCGGGGTTCCGTTCTTC
-	TRBV15	many	TRBJ1-1	CATSREHGNTEAFF	TGTGCCACCAGCAGAGAACACGGGAACACTGAAGCTTTCTTT
-	TRBV19	-	TRBJ1-1	CASRRDGLNTEAFF	TGTGCCAGTCGTCGGGACGGGCTGAACACTGAAGCTTTCTTT
TRBD2	TRBV9	-	TRBJ2-3	CASRPPGLSTDTQYF	TGTGCCAGCAGGCCCCCGGGACTAAGCACAGATACGCAGTATTTT
-	TRBV12-3/TRBV12-4	-	TRBJ1-3	CASRVRGTELRNTIYF	TGTGCCAGCAGGGTAAGGGGGACTGAACTAAGAAACACCATATATTTT
-	TRBV3-1	many	TRBJ1-2	CASSQRGGYTF	TGTGCCAGCAGCCAAAGGGGAGGCTACACCTTC
-	TRBV7-9	-	TRBJ1-3	CASSLALGRGAGNTIYF	TGTGCCAGCAGCTTAGCGCTTGGGAGGGGAGCTGGAAACACCATATATTTT
-	TRBV9	-	TRBJ1-4	CASSAGQTPTNEKLFF	TGTGCCAGCAGCGCAGGACAGACACCAACTAATGAAAAACTGTTTTTT
-	TRBV19	-	TRBJ2-2	CASRPTRMNTGELFF	TGTGCCAGTAGGCCCACACGGATGAACACCGGGGAGCTGTTTTTT
-	TRBV20-1	many	TRBJ1-4	CSAREYVGKTNEKLFF	TGCAGTGCTAGGGAGTATGTGGGGAAAACGAATGAAAAACTGTTTTTT
TRBD2	TRBV29-1	once	TRBJ2-6	CSVEPLAAGANVLTF	TGCAGCGTTGAGCCTCTAGCGGCCGGGGCCAACGTCCTGACTTTC
TRBD2	TRBV5-1	-	TRBJ2-2	CASSRLAGGTGELFF	TGCGCCAGCAGCCGTCTAGCGGGAGGCACCGGGGAGCTGTTTTTT
-	TRBV20-1	many	TRBJ1-2	CSAPIGQGLNYGYTF	TGCAGTGCCCCCATCGGGCAGGGTCTTAACTATGGCTACACCTTC
-	TRBV24-1	-	TRBJ1-2	CATSEAGTTADYTF	TGTGCCACCAGTGAAGCCGGGACCACGGCTGACTACACCTTC
TRBD2	TRBV20-1	-	TRBJ2-3	CSAHRGAGGTDTQYF	TGCAGTGCCCACCGGGGAGCGGGGGGCACAGATACGCAGTATTTT
-	TRBV5-5	-	TRBJ1-1	CASSFLYDANTEAFF	TGTGCCAGCAGCTTCTTGTATGACGCGAACACTGAAGCTTTCTTT
-	TRBV20-1	few	TRBJ1-1	CSARGTRNTEAFF	TGCAGTGCTAGGGGGACGAGGAACACTGAAGCTTTCTTT
-	TRBV6-5	many	TRBJ2-2	CASSDIRTGELFF	TGTGCCAGTTCCGATATACGCACCGGGGAGCTGTTTTTT
TRBD1	TRBV19	-	TRBJ1-1	CASTYKTGITEAFF	TGTGCCAGTACCTACAAGACAGGGATCACTGAAGCTTTCTTT
-	TRBV2	many	TRBJ2-7	CASSEGGWEEQYF	TGTGCCAGCAGTGAAGGGGGCTGGGAGGAGCAGTACTTC